One T cell receptor (beta chain) is described in this entry. Its antigen has not been determined. No base quality values were provided; no much bigger clone lies one nucleotide off. The sample is drawn from a study of blood T cell repertoires in COVID-19 (dated by TCRdb to between 2020 and 2021). About the investigation overall: Collaborator samples came from the United States, Italy and Spain and covered acute and convalescent phases of COVID-19. The material from the prospective study consisted of cDNA or gDNA derived from T cells, B-cell-depleted T cells, or PBMCs. A freely available public database, intended as a resource for researchers studying the immune response to SARS-CoV-2, is where the repertoires were released. Nearly every sample came with metadata listing a de-identified subject ID, COVID-19 status, age in years and sex. Where available, HLA class I and class II types were obtained from metadata supplied by the sample provider rather than from assay-based typing. The dataset comprised deeply sampled blood TCRbeta repertoires from subjects exposed to, actively infected with, or recovered from COVID-19. Samples came from the ongoing ImmuneRACE study (first 160 participants) plus 1,254 subjects from 6 global collaborators.

TCRbeta CDR3 regions were amplified from genomic DNA by means of the immunoSEQ Assay, a bias-controlled multiplex PCR. In the source study's methods: The number of nucleated cells in each sample was estimated by amplification of reference gene primers within the assay. Sequence reads were collapsed and filtered to measure the absolute abundance of every unique TCRbeta CDR3 rearrangement. For each sample, productive Simpson clonality was calculated as the square root of Simpson's diversity index across productive rearrangements. Held by TCRdb, this immuneACCESS table contains in-frame sequences only and omits some clones. Under half of the omission traces to an unresolved V gene where checked; the cause of the rest is unknown. V and J calls and clone size are those listed in that table; D and trimming were worked out from the DNA. The sample profile shows over 120,000 clones; about 92% of them were found once. The ten largest clones add up to about 1.6% of the sample.

The collaborating institutions used their own protocols to collect whole blood in K2EDTA tubes. For TCRbeta analysis, collaborators shipped samples as frozen whole blood, isolated PBMCs, or DNA extracted from either of those sample types. General conclusions and limits of the study: The amount of clinical and demographic metadata varied by source and participant and was provided uncurated.

Input material: peripheral blood. The sequence came from a human donor in a cohort sampled during active COVID-19.

The sequenced DNA is TGTGCCAGCAGCCTCGGGTTCAACTATGGCTACACCTTC. Its translation reads: CASSLGFNYGYTF. Here the chain combines TRBV6-5 and TRBJ1-2; no D segment can be confidently identified. The CDR3 numbers 13 residues from cysteine through phenylalanine. The CDR3 DNA has 39 bases and is translated from base 1. From a lookup of the germline V gene, CDR1 and CDR2 are MNHEY and SVGAGI. Trimming takes 6 bases from V and 2 bases from J, and the germline ends sit 10 bases apart.